This T cell receptor beta chain is drawn from a study of a mutant IDH1 vaccine in newly diagnosed glioma. Sample time point: week 23, last vaccination. Doses consisted of 300 ug of mutant IDH1 20-mer peptide each, paired with topical imiquimod. V was shortened by 1 base and J by 8 bases, with 8 bases between the two germline ends. The CDR3 is 13 amino acids. CDR1 is SGHTA, CDR2 FQGNSA, per germline. With regard to this clone: What it binds is not known.

TCRdb's table, derived via immunoSEQ multiplex PCR, lists solely in-frame clones and lacks some. The data hold 40,000 to 50,000 clones, with around 76% observed a single time. The chain carries TRBV7-2 and TRBJ1-4; D uncertain. The sequencing here drew on PBMCs, taken from a glioma patient whose treatment included an IDH1 peptide vaccine. The TCR originated in a man aged 45 to 65 with glioma. This CDR3 is CASSLERTEKLFF. For the CDR3, the DNA is TGTGCCAGCAGCTTAGAGAGGACCGAAAAACTGTTTTTT.